The rows below give T cell receptor beta chains drawn from one sample of a study of T cells after yellow fever vaccination. TCRdb analysed the 5' RACE reads with MiXCR anew, one entry per CDR3 protein. The sample includes some 250,000 distinct CDR3 sequences, around 3.5% of them seen just once. The source was PBMCs, collected 15 days after the yellow fever booster vaccination. These receptors came from a man aged 18-30 years who received the YFV17D yellow fever vaccine. Both conserved end residues are part of each CDR3. The D gene is left open where the match is weak. Some rows mark clone size as missing; the rest say once, few, many or name a class of expanded clone.

j_call d_call v_call clone_size cdr3_aa cdr3_nt
TRBJ1-2 NA TRBV5-5 many CASSLAPGLRYGYTF TGTGCCAGCAGCCTCGCCCCAGGTTTGCGCTATGGCTACACCTTC
TRBJ1-6 TRBD1 TRBV15 many CATSRDRGGASPLHF TGTGCCACCAGCAGAGATCGAGGGGGCGCTTCACCCCTCCACTTT
TRBJ1-5 NA TRBV7-9 many CASSSVEGQPQHF TGTGCCAGCAGCAGCGTGGAAGGTCAGCCCCAGCATTTT
TRBJ2-1 NA TRBV10-1 many CASSPDSSSYNEQFF TGCGCCAGCAGTCCCGACAGTAGCTCCTACAATGAGCAGTTCTTC
TRBJ1-5 NA TRBV6-5 many CASSPNTDPLSNQPQHF TGTGCCAGCAGTCCGAACACGGACCCGCTGAGCAATCAGCCCCAGCATTTT
TRBJ1-5 NA TRBV4-1 many CASSQVAGYQPQHF TGCGCCAGCAGCCAAGTCGCGGGGTATCAGCCCCAGCATTTT
TRBJ2-7 NA TRBV27 many CASRPLESSYEQYF TGTGCCAGCAGACCCCTGGAGAGCTCCTACGAGCAGTACTTC
TRBJ1-5 TRBD1 TRBV4-3 many CASSQDRTGLNQPQHF TGCGCCAGCAGCCAAGATCGGACAGGATTAAATCAGCCCCAGCATTTT
TRBJ2-1 NA TRBV24-1 many CATSDSRPSSYNEQFF TGTGCCACCAGTGATTCAAGGCCTAGCTCCTACAATGAGCAGTTCTTC
TRBJ2-1 NA TRBV18 many CASSPPQGGGEQFF TGTGCCAGCTCACCACCTCAAGGAGGGGGTGAGCAGTTCTTC
TRBJ1-5 TRBD1 TRBV6-6 many CASAKDRGPLRVHQPQHF TGTGCCAGCGCTAAGGACAGGGGGCCTTTACGGGTTCATCAGCCCCAGCATTTT
TRBJ1-3 NA TRBV12-5 NA CASGLGETAISGNTIYF TGTGCTAGTGGTTTGGGAGAAACAGCGATCTCTGGAAACACCATATATTTT
TRBJ2-6 NA TRBV3-1 many CASRDSGRISGANVLTF TGTGCCAGCAGGGATTCGGGGCGCATCTCTGGGGCCAACGTCCTGACTTTC
TRBJ2-3 NA TRBV12-3/TRBV12-4 many CASSVLLGGTDTQYF TGTGCCAGCAGTGTCCTCCTCGGTGGCACAGATACGCAGTATTTT
TRBJ2-3 NA TRBV5-1 many CASSMPTGQSTDTQYF TGCGCCAGCAGCATGCCTACGGGGCAGAGCACAGATACGCAGTATTTT
TRBJ2-1 NA TRBV5-1 many CASSWGAGAYNEQFF TGCGCCAGCAGCTGGGGGGCGGGGGCCTACAATGAGCAGTTCTTC
TRBJ1-6 TRBD1 TRBV7-9 many CASSLDGQATLHF TGTGCCAGCAGCTTAGATGGACAGGCAACCCTCCACTTT
TRBJ1-1 NA TRBV7-9 many CASSQRLYEAFF TGTGCCAGCAGCCAAAGGCTGTACGAAGCTTTCTTT
TRBJ2-1 TRBD1 TRBV6-4 many CASSDTTGAYNEQFF TGTGCCAGCAGTGACACCACAGGGGCGTACAATGAGCAGTTCTTC
TRBJ2-1 TRBD1 TRBV4-3 many CASSQLPAGTAGYNEQFF TGCGCCAGCAGCCAGCTCCCCGCCGGGACAGCCGGTTACAATGAGCAGTTCTTC
TRBJ1-2 NA TRBV5-1 many CASSLAGLLGYTF TGCGCCAGCAGCTTGGCGGGACTTCTTGGCTACACCTTC
TRBJ1-5 NA TRBV4-1 many CASSPRAVSNQPQHF TGCGCCAGCAGCCCCCGGGCGGTAAGCAATCAGCCCCAGCATTTT
TRBJ2-3 NA TRBV5-3 many CATWALPLF TGTGCCACCTGGGCCCTCCCTCTTTTT
TRBJ2-3 TRBD2 TRBV7-3 many CASSLSGGSADTQYF TGTGCCAGCAGCTTAAGCGGGGGTTCGGCAGATACGCAGTATTTT
TRBJ1-1 TRBD1 TRBV5-1 many CASSPGTANTEAFF TGTGCCAGCAGCCCGGGGACAGCAAACACTGAAGCTTTCTTT
TRBJ2-3 TRBD2 TRBV5-1 many CASSPGGAGGTDTQYF TGCGCCAGCAGCCCCGGAGGGGCGGGGGGCACAGATACGCAGTATTTT
TRBJ2-2 NA TRBV20-1 many CSARAGTLVGELFF TGCAGTGCTAGAGCCGGGACCCTAGTTGGGGAGCTGTTTTTT
TRBJ2-5 NA TRBV5-1 many CASGRAGQETQYF TGCGCCAGCGGCAGAGCCGGACAAGAGACCCAGTACTTC
TRBJ1-6 NA TRBV5-1 many CASSLAGATLHPLHF TGCGCCAGCAGCTTGGCCGGGGCGACGCTTCACCCCCTCCACTTT
TRBJ2-3 TRBD1 TRBV5-1 many CASSRTGGRTDTQYF TGCGCCAGCAGTCGGACAGGTGGGCGCACAGATACGCAGTATTTT
TRBJ2-7 TRBD2 TRBV5-5 few CASSPTSGGDNYEQYF TGTGCCAGCAGCCCAACTAGCGGGGGGGACAACTACGAGCAGTACTTC
TRBJ1-4 NA TRBV4-3 many CASSQDRGEKLFF TGCGCCAGCAGCCAAGATAGGGGGGAAAAACTGTTTTTT
TRBJ2-6 NA TRBV6-2/TRBV6-3 many CASSPPWTGANVLTF TGTGCCAGCAGTCCTCCTTGGACTGGGGCCAACGTCCTGACTTTC
TRBJ2-7 TRBD1 TRBV5-1 many CASSSQGASEQYF TGCGCCAGCAGCTCCCAGGGGGCGAGCGAGCAGTACTTC
TRBJ2-1 TRBD2 TRBV7-9 many CASSRGGGSYNEQFF TGTGCCAGCAGCAGAGGCGGGGGTTCCTACAATGAGCAGTTCTTC
TRBJ1-2 NA TRBV3-1 few CASSREPTNYGYTF TGTGCCAGCAGCCGGGAACCGACCAACTATGGCTACACCTTC
TRBJ1-2 NA TRBV7-9 many CASSPVGQRVLYGYTF TGTGCCAGCAGCCCCGTAGGGCAGCGGGTGCTCTATGGCTACACCTTC
TRBJ2-1 NA TRBV12-3/TRBV12-4 NA CASSFRAYNEQFF TGTGCCAGCAGTTTCCGGGCCTACAATGAGCAGTTCTTC
TRBJ1-1 NA TRBV20-1 many CSAREQPTEAFF TGCAGTGCTAGAGAACAGCCCACTGAAGCTTTCTTT
TRBJ2-5 TRBD2 TRBV4-2 many CASSQDGAGGPETQYF TGTGCCAGCAGCCAAGACGGGGCGGGGGGGCCAGAGACCCAGTACTTC
TRBJ2-5 TRBD1 TRBV7-2 many CASSTAHGTGVETQYF TGTGCCAGCAGCACCGCGCACGGGACAGGGGTAGAGACCCAGTACTTC
TRBJ1-5 NA TRBV5-1 many CASSVRGGDQPQHF TGCGCCAGCAGCGTAAGGGGAGGGGATCAGCCCCAGCATTTT
TRBJ1-6 NA TRBV7-2 few CASSLRQPYNSPLHF TGTGCCAGCAGCCTACGACAGCCCTATAATTCACCCCTCCACTTT
TRBJ1-1 NA TRBV7-3 many CASTPDVGGTEAFF TGTGCCAGCACCCCGGACGTGGGGGGCACTGAAGCTTTCTTT
TRBJ2-5 NA TRBV5-1 many CASSWGTGIEKETQYF TGCGCCAGCAGCTGGGGCACGGGTATCGAGAAAGAGACCCAGTACTTC
TRBJ1-2 NA TRBV3-1 many CASSHTDSNYGYTF TGTGCCAGCAGCCATACGGACAGCAACTATGGCTACACCTTC
TRBJ2-1 TRBD1 TRBV5-1 many CASSGGQEPSYNEQFF TGCGCCAGCAGCGGTGGACAGGAGCCTTCCTACAATGAGCAGTTCTTC
TRBJ2-1 NA TRBV7-2 many CASSSLVRVSYNEQFF TGTGCCAGCAGCTCTTTGGTGCGCGTGTCCTACAATGAGCAGTTCTTC
TRBJ2-2 TRBD2 TRBV12-3/TRBV12-4 many CASSLRLAGGTNTGELFF TGTGCCAGCAGCTTGCGACTAGCGGGGGGGACGAACACCGGGGAGCTGTTTTTT
TRBJ1-1 NA TRBV12-3/TRBV12-4 few CASSLTSRGDEAFF TGTGCCAGCAGTTTAACCTCTCGGGGGGATGAAGCTTTCTTT
TRBJ2-1 NA TRBV19 few CASKRVASWGDEQFF TGTGCCAGTAAGAGGGTAGCAAGTTGGGGGGATGAGCAGTTCTTC
TRBJ2-5 NA TRBV4-3 many CASSQDFSGGETQYF TGCGCCAGCAGCCAAGACTTCTCTGGAGGGGAGACCCAGTACTTC
TRBJ1-2 NA TRBV6-6 many CASKNGGNYGYTF TGTGCCAGCAAAAACGGGGGGAACTATGGCTACACCTTC
TRBJ2-2 NA TRBV5-4 few CASSYGQTNTGELFF TGTGCCAGCAGCTATGGACAGACGAACACCGGGGAGCTGTTTTTT